These T cell receptor beta chains were read from a single sample in a study of cytomegalovirus exposure and HLA in healthy donors. Here immunoSEQ multiplex PCR was the method, and the copy in TCRdb shows in-frame clones only, minus some. The sample table includes under 50,000 clones. What was sequenced was PBMCs. These receptors originate from a male donor in good health and CMV-seronegative. CDR3s include the opening cysteine and the closing phenylalanine or tryptophan. The order of the fields is V gene, D gene, J gene, CDR3 DNA, CDR3 protein. The D gene is left open where the match is weak.

v_gene: TRBV25-1
d_gene: TRBD1
j_gene: TRBJ1-6
CDR3nt: TGTGCCAGCAGTGAGACAGGGGGCTGGAATTCACCCCTCCACTTT
CDR3aa: CASSETGGWNSPLHF

v_gene: TRBV5-1
d_gene: TRBD2
j_gene: TRBJ2-3
CDR3nt: TGCGCCAGCAGCGCGGCGGGGGGGCCGACAGATACGCAGTATTTT
CDR3aa: CASSAAGGPTDTQYF

v_gene: TRBV19
d_gene: NA
j_gene: TRBJ2-7
CDR3nt: TGTGCCAGTAGTATGCGGGACTCCTACGAGCAGTACTTC
CDR3aa: CASSMRDSYEQYF

v_gene: TRBV6-5
d_gene: NA
j_gene: TRBJ1-3
CDR3nt: TGTGCCAGCAGGGGCAGGGCGGCATCCGGAAACACCATATATTTT
CDR3aa: CASRGRAASGNTIYF

v_gene: TRBV6-1
d_gene: NA
j_gene: TRBJ2-2
CDR3nt: TGTGCCACAACAGCCGGGGAGCTGTTTTTT
CDR3aa: CATTAGELFF

v_gene: TRBV18
d_gene: NA
j_gene: TRBJ1-5
CDR3nt: TGTGCCAGCTCACCCGACAGGAATCAGCCCCAGCATTTT
CDR3aa: CASSPDRNQPQHF

v_gene: TRBV6-5
d_gene: NA
j_gene: TRBJ1-1
CDR3nt: TGTGCCAGCAGTTACGGACGGAGGGAGACTGAAGCTTTCTTT
CDR3aa: CASSYGRRETEAFF

v_gene: TRBV11-2
d_gene: TRBD1
j_gene: TRBJ2-7
CDR3nt: TGTGCCAGCAGCTTAGGGGGGACAGGGGGTAACTACGAGCAGTACTTC
CDR3aa: CASSLGGTGGNYEQYF

v_gene: TRBV29-1
d_gene: TRBD1
j_gene: TRBJ2-5
CDR3nt: TGCAGCGTCCCAGGACAGGGTCAGACCCAGTACTTC
CDR3aa: CSVPGQGQTQYF

v_gene: TRBV27
d_gene: NA
j_gene: TRBJ2-3
CDR3nt: TGTGCCAGCAGTTTTTGGACTCCTAGCACAGATACGCAGTATTTT
CDR3aa: CASSFWTPSTDTQYF

v_gene: TRBV7-9
d_gene: NA
j_gene: TRBJ2-2
CDR3nt: TGTGCCAGCAGCCAGGAGAACACCGGGGAGCTGTTTTTT
CDR3aa: CASSQENTGELFF

v_gene: TRBV25-1
d_gene: NA
j_gene: TRBJ2-7
CDR3nt: TGTGCCAGCAGTGAATATAGCGGCAGGGACTACGAGCAGTACTTC
CDR3aa: CASSEYSGRDYEQYF

v_gene: TRBV5-6
d_gene: NA
j_gene: TRBJ2-1
CDR3nt: TGTGCCAGCAGCTGGGTCGGGGTTAGCGACAATGAGCAGTTCTTC
CDR3aa: CASSWVGVSDNEQFF

v_gene: TRBV5-1
d_gene: TRBD1
j_gene: TRBJ2-6
CDR3nt: TGCGCCAGCAGCTTGTTAGGGGGCGATACCGGGGCCAACGTCCTGACTTTC
CDR3aa: CASSLLGGDTGANVLTF

v_gene: TRBV10-2
d_gene: NA
j_gene: TRBJ1-2
CDR3nt: TGCGCCAGCAAGGACAGACGAACTAACTATGGCTACACCTTC
CDR3aa: CASKDRRTNYGYTF

v_gene: TRBV5-1
d_gene: TRBD1
j_gene: TRBJ1-1
CDR3nt: TGCGCCAGCAGCTCGCCGACAGGGAAGAACACTGAAGCTTTCTTT
CDR3aa: CASSSPTGKNTEAFF

v_gene: TRBV5-1
d_gene: NA
j_gene: TRBJ2-3
CDR3nt: TGCGCCAGCAGCTTGGTCGGAGATACGCAGTATTTT
CDR3aa: CASSLVGDTQYF